The clone carrying this T cell receptor beta chain was seen only a few times. The antigen is not known. This sample stems from a study of beta chain features in type 1 diabetes. Study results and limitations: Whether TCRB rearrangement is influenced by HLA type was left unresolved in this analysis. In every one of the four CD4+ subsets, TCRB CDR3s were moderately but significantly shorter in Type 1 diabetes patients.

Sequencing targeted expressed TCRB transcripts, as all isolated RNA had been reverse transcribed. For naive, central memory and regulatory T cell samples, reads averaged around 3.5 million. Clones were read by immunoSEQ multiplex PCR, and TCRdb kept only the in-frame ones, dropping some. The table records some 370,000 clones, 8.5% to 10% of them present only once. V shed 6 bases and J 5 bases; nucleotides not matched to a gene: 8. The CDR3 totals 15 residues. CDR1 SGHTA and CDR2 FQGNSA come from the germline V gene. V and J are TRBV7-2 and TRBJ1-3; 9 bases match TRBD1. The sequence was collected from a man under 40 with type 1 diabetes. The specimen was central memory CD4+ T cells from blood. This CDR3 reads CASRAQGAGRNTIYF. In DNA, the CDR3 is TGTGCCAGCAGGGCACAGGGGGCCGGAAGAAACACCATATATTTT.